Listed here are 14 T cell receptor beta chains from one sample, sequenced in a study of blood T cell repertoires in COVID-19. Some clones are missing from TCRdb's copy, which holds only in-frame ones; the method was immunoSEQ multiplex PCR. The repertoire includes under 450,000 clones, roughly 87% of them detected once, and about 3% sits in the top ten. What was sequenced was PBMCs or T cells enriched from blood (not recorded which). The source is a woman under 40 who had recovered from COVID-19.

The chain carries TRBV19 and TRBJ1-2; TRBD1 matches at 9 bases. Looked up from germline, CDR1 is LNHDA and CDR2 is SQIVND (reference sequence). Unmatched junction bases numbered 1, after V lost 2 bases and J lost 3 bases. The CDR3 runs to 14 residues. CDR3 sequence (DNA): TGTGCCAGTAGTATACGGGACAGGGACTATGGCTACACCTTC. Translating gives CASSIRDRDYGYTF.

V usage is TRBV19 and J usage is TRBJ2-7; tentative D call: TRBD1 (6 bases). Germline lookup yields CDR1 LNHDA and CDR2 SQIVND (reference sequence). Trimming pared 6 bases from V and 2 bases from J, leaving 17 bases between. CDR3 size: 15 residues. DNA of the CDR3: TGTGCCAGTAGCCGTCGAACCCAGGGGACCTACGAGCAGTACTTC. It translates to CASSRRTQGTYEQYF. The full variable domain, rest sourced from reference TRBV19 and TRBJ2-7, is DGGITQSPKYLFRKEGQNVTLSCEQNLNHDAMYWYRQDPGQGLRLIYYSQIVNDFQKGDIAEGYSVSREKKESFPLTVTSAQKNPTAFYLCASSRRTQGTYEQYFGPGTRLTVT.

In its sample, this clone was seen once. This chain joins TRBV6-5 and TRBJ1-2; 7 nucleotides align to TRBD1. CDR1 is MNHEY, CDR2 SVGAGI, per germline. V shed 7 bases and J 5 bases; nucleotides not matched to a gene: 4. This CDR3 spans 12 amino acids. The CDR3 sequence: CASTHRGYGYTF. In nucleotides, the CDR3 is TGTGCCAGCACCCACAGGGGATATGGCTACACCTTC.

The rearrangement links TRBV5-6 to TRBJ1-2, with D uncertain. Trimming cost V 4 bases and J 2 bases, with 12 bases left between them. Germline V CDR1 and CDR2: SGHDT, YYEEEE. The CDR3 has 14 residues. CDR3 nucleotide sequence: TGTGCCAGCAGCCCAACGACACTGAACTATGGCTACACCTTC. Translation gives CASSPTTLNYGYTF.

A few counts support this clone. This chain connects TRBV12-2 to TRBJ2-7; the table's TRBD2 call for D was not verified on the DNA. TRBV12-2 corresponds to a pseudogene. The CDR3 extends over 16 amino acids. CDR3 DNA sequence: TGTGCAAGTCGCCCAAATAGCGGGAGGTTCTCCTACGAGCAGTACTTC. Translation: CASRPNSGRFSYEQYF.

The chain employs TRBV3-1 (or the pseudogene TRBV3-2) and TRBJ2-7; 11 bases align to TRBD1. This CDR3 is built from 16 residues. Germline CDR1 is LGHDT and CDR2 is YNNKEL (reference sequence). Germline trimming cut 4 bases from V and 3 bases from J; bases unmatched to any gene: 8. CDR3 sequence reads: CASSPRTGTGGYEQYF. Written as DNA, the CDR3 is TGTGCCAGCAGCCCACGAACCGGGACAGGGGGCTACGAGCAGTACTTC.

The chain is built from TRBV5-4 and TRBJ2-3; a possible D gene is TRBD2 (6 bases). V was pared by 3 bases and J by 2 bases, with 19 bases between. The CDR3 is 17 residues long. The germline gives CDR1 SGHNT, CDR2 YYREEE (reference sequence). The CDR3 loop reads CASSYRQGRGATDTQYF. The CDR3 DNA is TGTGCCAGCAGCTATAGGCAGGGCCGCGGGGCCACAGATACGCAGTATTTT.

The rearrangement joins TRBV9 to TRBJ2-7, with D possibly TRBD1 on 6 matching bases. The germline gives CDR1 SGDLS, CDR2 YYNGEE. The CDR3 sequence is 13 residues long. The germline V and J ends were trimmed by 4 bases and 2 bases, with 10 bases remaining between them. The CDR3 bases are TGTGCCAGCAGCAACGGACAGACCTACGAGCAGTACTTC. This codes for CASSNGQTYEQYF.

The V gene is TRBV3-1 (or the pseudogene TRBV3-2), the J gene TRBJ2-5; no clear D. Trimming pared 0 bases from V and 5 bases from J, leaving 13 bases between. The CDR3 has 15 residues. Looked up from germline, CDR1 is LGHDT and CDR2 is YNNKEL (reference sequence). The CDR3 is CASSQDRVLKETQYF. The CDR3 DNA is TGTGCCAGCAGCCAAGACCGGGTACTGAAGGAGACCCAGTACTTC.

As DNA, the CDR3 is TGTGCCAGCAGCGCGGGACAGGGGTTCTACGAGCAGTACTTC. The encoded protein is CASSAGQGFYEQYF. The chain employs TRBV5-6 and TRBJ2-7; 10 bases match TRBD1. This CDR3 is 14 amino acids long. V was clipped by 4 bases and J by 3 bases; unmatched bases: 4. CDR1 is SGHDT, CDR2 YYEEEE, per germline. Based on the CDR3 plus reference TRBV5-6 and TRBJ2-7, the full variable domain is DAGVTQSPTHLIKTRGQQVTLRCSPKSGHDTVSWYQQALGQGPQFIFQYYEEEERQRGNFPDRFSGHQFPNYSSELNVNALLLGDSALYLCASSAGQGFYEQYFGPGTRLTVT.

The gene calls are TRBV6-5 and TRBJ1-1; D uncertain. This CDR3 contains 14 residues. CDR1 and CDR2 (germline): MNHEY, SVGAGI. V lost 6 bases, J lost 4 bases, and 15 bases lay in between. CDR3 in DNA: TGTGCCAGCAGCCTCCTGGACGCGGGCACTGAAGCTTTCTTT. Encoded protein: CASSLLDAGTEAFF.

The CDR3 region has the DNA TGTGCCAGCAGCTTACTCGGACAGGGACACATTCAGTACTTC. Protein sequence: CASSLLGQGHIQYF. V and J are TRBV7-2 and TRBJ2-4; 8 positions agree with TRBD1. J gave up 8 bases and V 2 bases, and 5 bases lay outside the gene matches. Germline loops: CDR1 SGHTA, CDR2 FQGNSA. This CDR3 contains 14 residues.

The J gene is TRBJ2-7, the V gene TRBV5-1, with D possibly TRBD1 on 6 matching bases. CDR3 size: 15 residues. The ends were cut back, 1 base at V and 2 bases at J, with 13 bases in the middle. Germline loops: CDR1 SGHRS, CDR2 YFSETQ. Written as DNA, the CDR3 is TGCGCCAGCAGCTTGTCTTTTGCAGGGGCCTACGAGCAGTACTTC. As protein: CASSLSFAGAYEQYF.

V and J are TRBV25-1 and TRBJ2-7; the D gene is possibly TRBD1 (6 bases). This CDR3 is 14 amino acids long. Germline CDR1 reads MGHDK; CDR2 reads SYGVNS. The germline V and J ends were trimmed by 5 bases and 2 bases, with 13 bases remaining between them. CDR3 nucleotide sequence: TGTGCCAGCAGTAACCGGGACATACCCTACGAGCAGTACTTC. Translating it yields CASSNRDIPYEQYF.